These 20 T cell receptor beta chains came from one sample sequenced in a study of CD8+ T cells in alopecia areata. Extraction of RNA preceded its reverse transcription into cDNA, which served as the sequencing template. Repertoires were generated with immunoSEQ multiplex PCR, while TCRdb's copy carries only in-frame clones and drops some. Of some 80,000 clones in the sample, approximately 72% were seen once. Treatment denoted: oral pan-JAK inhibitor, 5-10 mg twice daily. The starting material was CD8+ T cells sorted from blood, obtained at week 24, from a patient treated with tofacitinib. The origin of the receptors is a human donor with alopecia areata.

This chain connects TRBV5-6 to TRBJ1-5; 8 bases are shared with TRBD1. The CDR3 runs 15 residues. V was pared by 4 bases and J by 3 bases, with 6 bases of the junction left unmatched. Germline V gene sequence: CDR1 SGHDT, CDR2 YYEEEE. The CDR3 DNA is TGTGCCAGCAGCCTAGGACAGGGCTTCAATCAGCCCCAGCATTTT. It encodes CASSLGQGFNQPQHF.

In this sample, this clone turned up once. V gene TRBV18 combines with J gene TRBJ2-7, with D possibly matching TRBD1 (6 bases). The CDR3 sequence is 13 residues long. V was pared by 5 bases and J by 5 bases, with 13 bases between. Germline CDR1 KGHSH, CDR2 LQKENI. The CDR3 DNA is TGTGCCAGCTCATTCCCGGACAGACACGAGCAGTACTTC. This codes for CASSFPDRHEQYF. Complete variable domain (other parts from reference TRBV18 and TRBJ2-7): NAGVMQNPRHLVRRRGQEARLRCSPMKGHSHVYWYRQLPEEGLKFMVYLQKENIIDESGMPKERFSAEFPKEGPSILRIQQVVRGDSAAYFCASSFPDRHEQYFGPGTRLTVT.

V usage is TRBV6-5 and J usage is TRBJ2-2, with no clear D. The CDR3 consists of 13 residues. The ends were cut back, 5 bases at V and 6 bases at J, with 10 bases in the middle. Germline CDR1 and CDR2: MNHEY and SVGAGI. CDR3 DNA: TGTGCCAGCAGTCCAGTCTATCCCGGGGAGCTGTTTTTT. Translating gives CASSPVYPGELFF.

The chain recombines TRBV4-3 with TRBJ2-3; D tentatively reads TRBD1 or TRBD2 (5 bases each). The germline gives CDR1 LGHNA, CDR2 YSLEER. V was clipped by 4 bases and J by 2 bases, with 10 bases between them. The CDR3 loop spans 14 amino acids. Here the CDR3 reads CASSPSGTTDTQYF. Written as DNA, the CDR3 is TGCGCCAGCAGCCCTTCGGGGACCACAGATACGCAGTATTTT.

The genes are TRBV7-2 and TRBJ2-7; D call uncertain. In germline, CDR1 is SGHTA, CDR2 FQGNSA. The CDR3 is 15 amino acids. Trimming cost V 1 base and J 2 bases, with 12 bases left between them. The CDR3 nucleotides are TGTGCCAGCAGCTTAGTGGATTGGTCCGCCTACGAGCAGTACTTC. Its protein product is CASSLVDWSAYEQYF.

V is TRBV29-1 and J is TRBJ1-2, with 8 bases lining up with TRBD1. Germline CDR1 and CDR2: SQVTM and ANQGSEA. The length of the CDR3 is 12 residues. With 7 bases clipped from V and 3 bases from J, the junction kept 4 bases outside the gene matches. CDR3 amino acids: CSAETGDYGYTF. CDR3 bases: TGCAGCGCCGAGACAGGGGACTATGGCTACACCTTC.

V and J are TRBV30 and TRBJ2-1, with D possibly called TRBD1 or TRBD2 (5 bases each). Germline lookup yields CDR1 GTSNPN and CDR2 SVGIG (reference sequence). This CDR3 is 12 amino acids long. The ends were cut back, 0 bases at V and 8 bases at J, with 8 bases in the middle. This chain's CDR3 is CAWSVMGDEQFF. Here the CDR3 DNA reads TGTGCCTGGAGTGTAATGGGGGATGAGCAGTTCTTC.

The rearrangement links TRBV5-1 to TRBJ2-2, with TRBD1 matching 11 bases. The CDR3 covers 16 residues. The germline V gene has CDR1 SGHRS and CDR2 YFSETQ. Trimming at V came to 4 bases and at J to 5 bases, leaving 7 bases not matched to a gene. The CDR3 is CASSLGQGAQTGELFF. The DNA for the CDR3 is TGCGCCAGCAGCCTAGGACAGGGGGCGCAAACCGGGGAGCTGTTTTTT.

The chain links TRBV29-1 to TRBJ2-3; the match to TRBD2 covers 7 bases. Trimming at V came to 3 bases and at J to 6 bases, leaving 21 bases not matched to a gene. Germline CDR1 and CDR2: SQVTM and ANQGSEA. The CDR3 consists of 18 residues. The DNA for the CDR3 is TGCAGCGTTGACCCCGGATCTCGCGGGGGACGCCGGGCGGATACGCAGTATTTT. Translated, it gives CSVDPGSRGGRRADTQYF.

This sequence joins TRBV27 and TRBJ2-5, with unresolved D. This CDR3 has 11 amino acids. CDR1 is MNHEY, CDR2 SMNVEV, per germline (reference sequence). The V end lost 10 bases, the J end lost 5 bases, and 11 bases lay between the germline ends. The CDR3 is CANEGPETQYF. For the CDR3, the DNA is TGTGCCAACGAAGGCCCGGAGACCCAGTACTTC.

The chain recombines TRBV28 with TRBJ1-2; the match to TRBD1 covers 7 bases. With V trimmed by 10 bases and J by 3 bases, 23 bases remained unmatched. The CDR3 sequence is 18 residues long. Germline CDR1 is MDHEN and CDR2 is SYDVKM. The CDR3 region has the DNA TGTGCCACCACACCAGTTAGGCAGACCCCCAGGGGGGACTATGGCTACACCTTC. It yields the protein CATTPVRQTPRGDYGYTF.

The chain recombines TRBV27 with TRBJ1-2; TRBD1 is a possible D gene (5 bases). Looked up from germline, CDR1 is MNHEY and CDR2 is SMNVEV (reference sequence). The CDR3 length is 12 residues. The germline V and J ends were trimmed by 10 bases and 6 bases, with 15 bases remaining between them. The CDR3 region is CAIWGGVDGYTF. The CDR3 bases are TGTGCCATCTGGGGAGGGGTAGATGGCTACACCTTC.

The chain uses TRBV4-3 and TRBJ2-7; 14 nucleotides match TRBD2. CDR1 is LGHNA, CDR2 YSLEER, per germline. The junction had 2 bases not matched to a gene; V was cut back by 4 bases and J by 0 bases. The CDR3 is 16 amino acids. DNA for the CDR3: TGCGCCAGCAGCCCTGGGACTAGCGGGAGCTCCTACGAGCAGTACTTC. Its protein is CASSPGTSGSSYEQYF.

This chain connects TRBV11-2 to TRBJ2-3; D is tentatively TRBD1 or TRBD2 (5 bases each). The CDR3 runs 15 residues. Germline V gives CDR1 SGHAT, CDR2 FQNNGV. Trimming pared 5 bases from V and 6 bases from J, leaving 18 bases between. CDR3 sequence: CASSTQRGTRDTQYF. CDR3 bases: TGTGCCAGCAGCACACAAAGGGGAACTAGGGATACGCAGTATTTT. Variable domain in full (rest from reference TRBV11-2 and TRBJ2-3): EAGVAQSPRYKIIEKRQSVAFWCNPISGHATLYWYQQILGQGPKLLIQFQNNGVVDDSQLPKDRFSAERLKGVDSTLKIQPAKLEDSAVYLCASSTQRGTRDTQYFGPGTRLTVL.

This sequence joins TRBV7-2 and TRBJ2-5, with D uncertain. Trimming stripped 1 base from V and 4 bases from J, with 7 bases between. Germline CDR1 SGHTA, CDR2 FQGNSA. The CDR3 extends over 13 amino acids. The CDR3 protein is CASSLGLVETQYF. In nucleotides, the CDR3 is TGTGCCAGCAGCTTAGGACTGGTAGAGACCCAGTACTTC.

The V call is TRBV19, the J call TRBJ2-1; 7 bases map to TRBD1. This CDR3 has 16 amino acids. The junction had 11 bases not matched to a gene; V was cut back by 5 bases and J by 4 bases. Germline loops: CDR1 LNHDA, CDR2 SQIVND (reference sequence). As DNA, the CDR3 is TGTGCCAGTAGTGATGCCGGGACAGCGGCATACAATGAGCAGTTCTTC. Its translation: CASSDAGTAAYNEQFF.

This clone has a single count. This chain uses TRBV7-9 with TRBJ2-3, with D possibly TRBD1 on 6 matching bases. The CDR3 extends over 15 amino acids. The ends were cut back, 3 bases at V and 2 bases at J, with 12 bases in the middle. The germline V gene has CDR1 SEHNR and CDR2 FQNEAQ (reference sequence). DNA for the CDR3: TGTGCCAGCAGCTTCAGGGGAAGGACCACAGATACGCAGTATTTT. Translation gives CASSFRGRTTDTQYF.

The chain couples TRBV29-1 to TRBJ2-2; D unresolved. Trimming removed 4 bases from V and 2 bases from J, with 8 bases in between. The CDR3 length is 13 residues. Germline V gene sequence: CDR1 SQVTM, CDR2 ANQGSEA. CDR3 nucleotide sequence: TGCAGCGTTGGTCAGATTAACACCGGGGAGCTGTTTTTT. It translates to CSVGQINTGELFF.

The V gene is TRBV5-4, the J gene TRBJ2-1; TRBD1 might be the D (6 bases). Germline V gene data show CDR1 as SGHNT and CDR2 as YYREEE (reference sequence). Between the trimmed V and J ends, which lost 4 bases and 5 bases, there was a span of 10 bases. The CDR3 sequence is 13 residues long. The CDR3 region is CASSQDSNNEQFF. As DNA, the CDR3 is TGTGCCAGCAGCCAGGACAGCAACAATGAGCAGTTCTTC.

The genes are TRBV7-9 and TRBJ2-5; possible D gene TRBD1, 6 bases. V was trimmed by 3 bases and J by 1 base, leaving 9 bases between them. The CDR3 spans 14 residues. Germline assignment: CDR1 SEHNR and CDR2 FQNEAQ (reference sequence). The CDR3 reads CASSFTRGQETQYF. The CDR3 DNA reads TGTGCCAGCAGCTTTACCAGGGGCCAAGAGACCCAGTACTTC.